The sample holds a few counts of the clone carrying this T cell receptor (beta chain). The sample originates from a study of blood T cell repertoires in COVID-19. In the authors' workflow: Reference gene primer amplification in the assay estimated nucleated cell counts. Assay: immunoSEQ multiplex PCR; the TCRdb copy retains only in-frame clones and omits some. V and J calls and clone size are copied from that table; D and trimming were computed from the DNA. Here the sample spans roughly 380,000 clones, approximately 80% being singletons. The sequence was collected from a human donor with acute or convalescent COVID-19. The donor label of this sample is uncertain. The sequencing sample was made of peripheral blood.

This CDR3 reads CASTRDRGYNEQFF. For the CDR3, the DNA is TGTGCCAGCACCCGGGACAGGGGTTACAATGAGCAGTTCTTC. V is TRBV2 and J is TRBJ2-1; 10 bases are a match to TRBD1. The CDR3 extends over 14 amino acids. The germline V gene has CDR1 SNHLY and CDR2 FYNNEI. The V and J ends lost 7 bases and 4 bases, in that order; junction bases with no gene match: 4.